Below are 13 T cell receptor beta chains sequenced from a single sample in a study of Ad26.COV2.S vaccination and SARS-CoV-2 variants. The table came from immunoSEQ multiplex PCR; TCRdb's copy has only in-frame clones and leaves some out. The data show over 100,000 clones, around 81% seen once. The input for sequencing was peripheral blood, taken after recovery from COVID-19. The receptors were gathered from a human donor who had recovered from COVID-19.

The chain joins TRBV20-1 to TRBJ2-2; the D gene is possibly TRBD2 (6 bases). Germline assignment: CDR1 DFQATT and CDR2 SNEGSKA (reference sequence). V shed 3 bases and J shed 2 bases, with 10 bases lying between them. This CDR3 spans 14 amino acids. The CDR3 spells CSASLGGNTGELFF. CDR3 bases: TGCAGTGCTAGTTTGGGGGGAAACACCGGGGAGCTGTTTTTT.

The chain has TRBV10-3 and TRBJ2-7, with TRBD1 as a possible D gene (6 bases). V was shortened by 6 bases and J by 5 bases, with 17 bases between the two germline ends. The CDR3 length is 14 residues. CDR1 and CDR2 (germline): ENHRY, SYGVKD. The CDR3 DNA reads TGTGCCATCAGACCGGACAGTACCGGGGACGAGCAGTACTTC. Translated, it gives CAIRPDSTGDEQYF.

The chain is built from TRBV5-5 and TRBJ2-7, with D unclear. This CDR3 spans 13 amino acids. The germline gives CDR1 SGHKS, CDR2 YYEKEE (reference sequence). V was trimmed by 4 bases and J by 10 bases, leaving 18 bases between them. The CDR3 DNA follows: TGTGCCAGCAGCACCCGACATTCAGAAACCCAGTACTTC. Its protein is CASSTRHSETQYF.

The rearrangement joins TRBV6-6 to TRBJ2-5; no clear D. Looked up from germline, CDR1 is MNHNY and CDR2 is SVGAGI (reference sequence). The CDR3 totals 16 residues. The ends were cut back, 6 bases at V and 4 bases at J, with 21 bases in the middle. The CDR3 DNA reads TGTGCCAGCAGCGCCTCCTCCTCGGGTAGTGGAGAGACCCAGTACTTC. As protein: CASSASSSGSGETQYF.

The chain has TRBV18 and TRBJ1-1; D remains unclear. The germline gives CDR1 KGHSH, CDR2 LQKENI. The V and J ends lost 3 bases and 2 bases respectively, with 10 bases between them. This CDR3 contains 14 residues. The CDR3 DNA reads TGTGCCAGCTCACCCGACACCCTTAACACTGAAGCTTTCTTT. This encodes CASSPDTLNTEAFF. The whole variable domain, filled in from reference TRBV18 and TRBJ1-1, reads NAGVMQNPRHLVRRRGQEARLRCSPMKGHSHVYWYRQLPEEGLKFMVYLQKENIIDESGMPKERFSAEFPKEGPSILRIQQVVRGDSAAYFCASSPDTLNTEAFFGQGTRLTVV.

V usage is TRBV5-1 and J usage is TRBJ2-1; D unclear. The germline V gene encodes CDR1 SGHRS and CDR2 YFSETQ. This CDR3 is built from 15 residues. V was clipped by 0 bases and J by 5 bases, with 12 bases between them. CDR3 sequence: CASSLASFPDNEQFF. CDR3 sequence (DNA): TGCGCCAGCAGCTTGGCCTCATTCCCGGACAATGAGCAGTTCTTC.

This clone was picked up one time. The rearrangement uses TRBV6-2 or TRBV6-3 and TRBJ2-1; 10 bases map to TRBD1. This CDR3 comprises 16 residues. V lost 0 bases and J lost 4; bases outside the gene matches: 3. In germline, CDR1 is MNHEY, CDR2 SVGEGT. The CDR3 DNA sequence: TGTGCCAGCAGTTACTCTGGGACAGGGGTATACAATGAGCAGTTCTTC. This sequence encodes CASSYSGTGVYNEQFF.

This sequence joins TRBV5-5 and TRBJ1-4; no clear D. This CDR3 has 13 amino acids. The V end was cut by 1 base, the J end by 5 bases, with 6 bases between. Per the germline V gene, CDR1 is SGHKS and CDR2 is YYEKEE (reference sequence). CDR3: CASSLYGNEKLFF. In DNA, the CDR3 is TGTGCCAGCAGCTTGTACGGAAATGAAAAACTGTTTTTT. Full variable domain (rest looked up from reference TRBV5-5 and TRBJ1-4): DAGVTQSPTHLIKTRGQQVTLRCSPISGHKSVSWYQQVLGQGPQFIFQYYEKEERGRGNFPDRFSARQFPNYSSELNVNALLLGDSALYLCASSLYGNEKLFFGSGTQLSVL.

The chain links TRBV11-2 to TRBJ1-2, with a tentative D call TRBD1 (5 bases). The CDR3 extends over 13 amino acids. Germline V CDR1 and CDR2: SGHAT, FQNNGV. V lost 5 bases, J lost 4 bases, and 11 bases lay in between. The CDR3 DNA sequence: TGTGCCAGCAGCCCCGACGGGGGCTATGGCTACACCTTC. Amino acid sequence: CASSPDGGYGYTF.

The gene calls are TRBV11-3 and TRBJ2-7; no firm D call. V was trimmed by 3 bases and J by 0 bases, leaving 9 bases between them. Germline lookup yields CDR1 SGHNT and CDR2 YENEEA. The CDR3 runs to 14 residues. CDR3 DNA sequence: TGTGCCAGCAGCTTCGGCCCGAGCTCCTACGAGCAGTACTTC. This encodes CASSFGPSSYEQYF.

The chain combines TRBV7-2 with TRBJ2-2; D call uncertain. The CDR3 is 15 amino acids. V lost 5 bases and J lost 6, with 16 bases in between. Germline V lookup: CDR1 SGHTA, CDR2 FQGNSA. The CDR3, as DNA: TGTGCCAGCAGCCCCTCTTTAACGCCGGCCGGGGAGCTGTTTTTT. Encoded protein: CASSPSLTPAGELFF.

The J gene is TRBJ2-1, the V gene TRBV5-3; D unresolved. TRBV5-3 is an ORF; its function is uncertain. CDR3 length: 13 residues. V was shortened by 1 base and J by 9 bases, with 11 bases between the two germline ends. The CDR3 sequence: CARSLPGWGEQFF. CDR3 nucleotides: TGTGCCAGAAGCTTGCCGGGCTGGGGTGAGCAGTTCTTC.

The CDR3 is CASSGKIRDSYYYEQYF. Written as DNA, the CDR3 is TGTGCCAGCAGCGGGAAAATCCGGGACAGCTATTATTACGAGCAGTACTTC. V and J are TRBV7-9 and TRBJ2-7, with 7 positions matching TRBD1. V was clipped by 5 bases and J by 4 bases; unmatched bases: 17. CDR3 size: 17 residues. Per germline, CDR1 SEHNR and CDR2 FQNEAQ (reference sequence).